This T cell receptor beta chain originates from a study of T cell responses to AZD1222 COVID-19 vaccine. Clones were sequenced by immunoSEQ multiplex PCR, and TCRdb holds only the in-frame ones, with some missing. The sample contains approximately 110,000 clones, approximately 85% of which appear only once. Germline V gives CDR1 KGHSH, CDR2 LQKENI. The ends lost 3 bases at V and 5 bases at J; junction bases unmatched: 7. The CDR3 loop spans 15 amino acids. The sequencing here drew on peripheral blood, taken on day 0 of AZD1222 vaccination. This clonotype was sampled from an adult in good health. The chain has TRBV18 and TRBJ2-5; 9 bases line up with TRBD2. The CDR3 DNA is TGTGCCAGCTCACCCCGGCGGGGGGGTTCGGAGACCCAGTACTTC. Amino acid sequence: CASSPRRGGSETQYF.